At least ten counts were recorded for the clone carrying this T cell receptor (beta chain). Its target is unknown. The V end lost 6 bases, the J end lost 3 bases, and 14 bases lay between the germline ends. The CDR3 spans 14 residues. The germline gives CDR1 MDHEN, CDR2 SYDVKM. This sample was taken from a study of T-cell reconstitution after alpha-beta-depleted transplantation in children. Construction of the TCRbeta library involved unique molecular identifiers. TCRdb reprocessed the PCR reads with MiXCR, giving one entry per CDR3 protein. The sample contains over 200,000 distinct CDR3 sequences, roughly a tenth of which appear only once. Overall study findings and caveats: Reportedly, alpha-beta T cells present about two months post-transplant originated from several hundred expanded clones of graft origin. By one year post-transplant, T-cell counts and diversity largely arose from T cells that were newly produced.

The TCR comes from a child under two years old with acute myeloid leukemia, due to receive a stem cell transplant. The chain couples TRBV28 to TRBJ1-1, with a weak D call TRBD1 (5 bases). The sample consisted of PBMCs, taken before TCRalphabeta/CD19-depleted stem cell transplant. CDR3 loop: CASRPGGSHTEAFF. The CDR3 DNA reads as TGTGCCAGCAGGCCGGGGGGGAGCCACACTGAAGCTTTCTTT.